The present entry profiles one T cell receptor beta chain with its context. What it binds is not known. This sample is drawn from a study of T cell responses to AZD1222 COVID-19 vaccine. Across the study: Second-dose groups at about 4 or about 12 weeks were pooled. Study-level results: Once two AZD1222 doses were given, Spike-specific TCR breadth and depth went up. White British people made up most donors, females outnumbered males, and clonal diversity was possibly underestimated.

The V end was cut by 3 bases, the J end by 0 bases, with 9 bases between. The CDR3 contains 14 residues. From germline, CDR1 is SEHNR and CDR2 FQNEAQ (reference sequence). TCRdb's table, derived via immunoSEQ multiplex PCR, lists solely in-frame clones and lacks some. The table shows roughly 150,000 clones, with almost 90% occurring only once. This clonotype was sampled from an adult in good health. This material consisted of peripheral blood, taken on day 0 of AZD1222 vaccination. The V call is TRBV7-9, the J call TRBJ2-7; TRBD1 is a possible D gene (5 bases). As DNA, the CDR3 is TGTGCCAGCAGCTTGCCAGGGAACTCCTACGAGCAGTACTTC. This gives the protein CASSLPGNSYEQYF. The whole variable domain, filled in from reference TRBV7-9 and TRBJ2-7, reads DTGVSQNPRHKITKRGQNVTFRCDPISEHNRLYWYRQTLGQGPEFLTYFQNEAQLEKSRLLSDRFSAERPKGSFSTLEIQRTEQGDSAMYLCASSLPGNSYEQYFGPGTRLTVT.